This entry lists 14 T cell receptor beta chains sequenced from one sample in a study of T cell changes during pregnancy in multiple sclerosis (dated by TCRdb to the late 2010s). Libraries were constructed by the immunoSEQ multiplex PCR assay. TCRdb mirrors the immuneACCESS table, restricted to in-frame sequences. Some clones are absent from its copies; in checked studies, under half trace to an unresolved V gene, and the reason for the others is unknown. This sample comprises almost 50,000 clones, approximately 94% of them detected only once. The ten largest clonotypes hold 0.25% to 0.4% of the sample. The source material was CD4+ T cells from peripheral blood mononuclear cells, sampled in the third trimester of pregnancy. Receptor source: a female donor with multiple sclerosis, enrolled in a pregnancy study.

Only one count was recorded for this clone. The chain joins TRBV2 to TRBJ2-7; TRBD2 agrees at 11 bases. The junction had 3 bases not matched to a gene; V was cut back by 7 bases and J by 1 base. CDR1 and CDR2 (germline): SNHLY, FYNNEI. CDR3 length: 14 residues. The CDR3 spells CASNPSGGSYEQYF. The CDR3 nucleotides read TGTGCCAGCAACCCTAGCGGGGGGTCCTACGAGCAGTACTTC.

The rearrangement uses TRBV11-3 and TRBJ2-1; TRBD2 matches 13 bases. After removal of 2 bases from V and 4 bases from J, the junction contained 2 bases not matched to a gene. Germline CDR1 SGHNT, CDR2 YENEEA. The CDR3 totals 16 residues. The CDR3 DNA sequence: TGTGCCAGCAGCTTAACTAGCGGGGGGGGGTACAATGAGCAGTTCTTC. This gives the protein CASSLTSGGGYNEQFF.

The gene calls are TRBV5-1 and TRBJ2-7; TRBD1 agrees at 9 bases. V shed 5 bases and J 0 bases; nucleotides not matched to a gene: 9. Germline assignment: CDR1 SGHRS and CDR2 YFSETQ. There are 16 residues in the CDR3. The CDR3 region is CASRPSGDRDSYEQYF. The CDR3 DNA follows: TGCGCCAGCAGACCCTCGGGGGACAGGGACTCCTACGAGCAGTACTTC. The whole variable domain, filled in from reference TRBV5-1 and TRBJ2-7, reads KAGVTQTPRYLIKTRGQQVTLSCSPISGHRSVSWYQQTPGQGLQFLFEYFSETQRNKGNFPGRFSGRQFSNSRSEMNVSTLELGDSALYLCASRPSGDRDSYEQYFGPGTRLTVT.

The V and J genes are TRBV5-6 and TRBJ1-4; weak D call: TRBD1 (6 bases). Germline CDR1 is SGHDT and CDR2 is YYEEEE. This CDR3 has 14 residues. Trimming shortened V by 3 bases and J by 5 bases, and 11 bases separated the two germline ends. The CDR3 region has the DNA TGTGCCAGCAGCTCCGGGACACTGAATGAAAAACTGTTTTTT. Its protein product is CASSSGTLNEKLFF.

The rearrangement uses TRBV7-2 and TRBJ1-1; D is unresolved. Per the germline V gene, CDR1 is SGHTA and CDR2 is FQGNSA. The germline V and J ends were trimmed by 3 bases and 5 bases, with 16 bases remaining between them. The CDR3 is 15 residues long. The CDR3 loop is CASSLTVGGKTEAFF. CDR3 DNA sequence: TGTGCCAGCAGCTTGACGGTGGGAGGTAAGACTGAAGCTTTCTTT. Full variable domain (rest looked up from reference TRBV7-2 and TRBJ1-1): GAGVSQSPSNKVTEKGKDVELRCDPISGHTALYWYRQSLGQGLEFLIYFQGNSAPDKSGLPSDRFSAERTGGSVSTLTIQRTQQEDSAVYLCASSLTVGGKTEAFFGQGTRLTVV.

V gene TRBV4-1 combines with J gene TRBJ1-2; D possibly corresponds to TRBD1 (5 bases). Per the germline V gene, CDR1 is MGHRA and CDR2 is YSYEKL. The CDR3 is 17 residues long. With 0 bases removed from V and 3 bases from J, the gap between germline ends came to 17 bases. CDR3 DNA: TGCGCCAGCAGCCAAGATCGGGGGAGGGCTTTGCACTATGGCTACACCTTC. It specifies CASSQDRGRALHYGYTF.

The rearrangement joins TRBV5-1 to TRBJ1-6; the match to TRBD1 covers 8 bases. CDR1 SGHRS and CDR2 YFSETQ come from the germline V gene. The CDR3 totals 14 residues. V lost 3 bases, J lost 7 bases, and 3 bases stayed unmatched. The CDR3 loop reads CASSSGQENSPLHF. The CDR3 region has the DNA TGCGCCAGCAGCTCGGGACAGGAAAATTCACCCCTCCACTTT.

The CDR3 region is CASSRSGSNNEKLFF. The CDR3 bases are TGTGCCAGCAGTCGTTCCGGGTCAAATAATGAAAAACTGTTTTTT. This sequence joins TRBV27 and TRBJ1-4; D ambiguous. V was shortened by 5 bases and J by 4 bases, with 14 bases between the two germline ends. Germline V gene lookup returns CDR1 MNHEY and CDR2 SMNVEV (reference sequence). The CDR3 runs 15 residues.

The chain uses TRBV6-5 and TRBJ2-7, with D possibly TRBD2 on 6 matching bases. The CDR3 spans 15 residues. Trimming took 0 bases from V and 6 from J, leaving 15 bases between them. Germline CDR1 and CDR2: MNHEY and SVGAGI. CDR3 nucleotides: TGTGCCAGCAGTTACTCGTACGAACTAGCAGGCGAGCAGTACTTC. Its protein product is CASSYSYELAGEQYF.

The CDR3 here is CASSLAGQVNSGTEAFF. CDR3 coding DNA: TGTGCCAGCAGCTTAGCGGGACAGGTGAATTCGGGCACTGAAGCTTTCTTT. The chain has TRBV7-9 and TRBJ1-1, with TRBD1 matching over 8 bases. In germline, CDR1 is SEHNR, CDR2 FQNEAQ (reference sequence). V was pared by 0 bases and J by 4 bases, with 10 bases of the junction left unmatched. CDR3 length: 17 residues.

The chain recombines TRBV7-2 with TRBJ1-2; weak D call: TRBD1 (6 bases). This CDR3 comprises 14 residues. Germline values: CDR1 SGHTA, CDR2 FQGNSA. Trimming took 1 base from V and 8 from J, leaving 14 bases between them. The chain's CDR3 is CASSLVMGAVGYTF. In nucleotides, the CDR3 is TGTGCCAGCAGCTTAGTGATGGGGGCAGTCGGCTACACCTTC.

The rearrangement joins TRBV7-2 to TRBJ2-1, with D perhaps matching TRBD2 (5 bases). V was trimmed by 5 bases and J by 10 bases, leaving 12 bases between them. Germline CDR1 SGHTA, CDR2 FQGNSA. CDR3 length: 12 amino acids. The CDR3 region has the DNA TGTGCCAGCAGCACCCGGACTTCCGAGCAGTTCTTC. Its translation is CASSTRTSEQFF.

This chain joins TRBV12-5 and TRBJ1-6, with 7 bases identical to TRBD1. Looked up from germline, CDR1 is LGHNT and CDR2 is FRNRAP. V gave up 7 bases and J gave up 9 bases; unmatched junction bases: 6. The CDR3 has 13 residues. The CDR3 is CASADRAGSPLHF. CDR3 sequence (DNA): TGTGCTAGTGCCGACAGGGCGGGTTCACCCCTCCACTTT.

This chain joins TRBV7-8 and TRBJ2-1, with 11 bases fitting TRBD2. CDR1 and CDR2 (germline): SGHVS, FQNEAQ. V lost 5 bases, J lost 4 bases, and 7 bases stayed unmatched. This CDR3 is built from 16 residues. The CDR3, as DNA: TGTGCCAGCAGCGCACTAGCGGGGGCGCGGTACAATGAGCAGTTCTTC. The encoded protein is CASSALAGARYNEQFF.